This T cell receptor (beta chain) was captured in a study of cytomegalovirus exposure and HLA in healthy donors. About the study: Approximately 200 million T cells yielded 117 million unique TCR beta sequences in earlier analysis. Study-wide findings and caveats: A missense DCLRE1C variant was associated with V- and J-gene trimming of TCR beta chains in a later analysis, and an independent cohort replicated the association.

Regarding this clone: What it binds is unknown.

Everyone who donated was a healthy bone marrow donor. PCR used 60 Vbeta primers and 13 Jbeta primers. Produced via immunoSEQ multiplex PCR; TCRdb's table is partial and in-frame only. The table has 150,000 to 200,000 clones, about three quarters seen once; the top ten hold approximately 3%. The length of the CDR3 is 12 residues. In germline, CDR1 is MNHEY, CDR2 SMNVEV (reference sequence). Sequencing was carried out using PBMCs. The receptor was derived from a woman in her 30s in good health and CMV-seronegative. The rearrangement links TRBV27 to TRBJ2-7; 9 nucleotides match TRBD1. The CDR3 sequence is CASGTGIYEQYF. The CDR3 nucleotides are TGTGCAAGCGGGACAGGGATCTACGAGCAGTACTTC.